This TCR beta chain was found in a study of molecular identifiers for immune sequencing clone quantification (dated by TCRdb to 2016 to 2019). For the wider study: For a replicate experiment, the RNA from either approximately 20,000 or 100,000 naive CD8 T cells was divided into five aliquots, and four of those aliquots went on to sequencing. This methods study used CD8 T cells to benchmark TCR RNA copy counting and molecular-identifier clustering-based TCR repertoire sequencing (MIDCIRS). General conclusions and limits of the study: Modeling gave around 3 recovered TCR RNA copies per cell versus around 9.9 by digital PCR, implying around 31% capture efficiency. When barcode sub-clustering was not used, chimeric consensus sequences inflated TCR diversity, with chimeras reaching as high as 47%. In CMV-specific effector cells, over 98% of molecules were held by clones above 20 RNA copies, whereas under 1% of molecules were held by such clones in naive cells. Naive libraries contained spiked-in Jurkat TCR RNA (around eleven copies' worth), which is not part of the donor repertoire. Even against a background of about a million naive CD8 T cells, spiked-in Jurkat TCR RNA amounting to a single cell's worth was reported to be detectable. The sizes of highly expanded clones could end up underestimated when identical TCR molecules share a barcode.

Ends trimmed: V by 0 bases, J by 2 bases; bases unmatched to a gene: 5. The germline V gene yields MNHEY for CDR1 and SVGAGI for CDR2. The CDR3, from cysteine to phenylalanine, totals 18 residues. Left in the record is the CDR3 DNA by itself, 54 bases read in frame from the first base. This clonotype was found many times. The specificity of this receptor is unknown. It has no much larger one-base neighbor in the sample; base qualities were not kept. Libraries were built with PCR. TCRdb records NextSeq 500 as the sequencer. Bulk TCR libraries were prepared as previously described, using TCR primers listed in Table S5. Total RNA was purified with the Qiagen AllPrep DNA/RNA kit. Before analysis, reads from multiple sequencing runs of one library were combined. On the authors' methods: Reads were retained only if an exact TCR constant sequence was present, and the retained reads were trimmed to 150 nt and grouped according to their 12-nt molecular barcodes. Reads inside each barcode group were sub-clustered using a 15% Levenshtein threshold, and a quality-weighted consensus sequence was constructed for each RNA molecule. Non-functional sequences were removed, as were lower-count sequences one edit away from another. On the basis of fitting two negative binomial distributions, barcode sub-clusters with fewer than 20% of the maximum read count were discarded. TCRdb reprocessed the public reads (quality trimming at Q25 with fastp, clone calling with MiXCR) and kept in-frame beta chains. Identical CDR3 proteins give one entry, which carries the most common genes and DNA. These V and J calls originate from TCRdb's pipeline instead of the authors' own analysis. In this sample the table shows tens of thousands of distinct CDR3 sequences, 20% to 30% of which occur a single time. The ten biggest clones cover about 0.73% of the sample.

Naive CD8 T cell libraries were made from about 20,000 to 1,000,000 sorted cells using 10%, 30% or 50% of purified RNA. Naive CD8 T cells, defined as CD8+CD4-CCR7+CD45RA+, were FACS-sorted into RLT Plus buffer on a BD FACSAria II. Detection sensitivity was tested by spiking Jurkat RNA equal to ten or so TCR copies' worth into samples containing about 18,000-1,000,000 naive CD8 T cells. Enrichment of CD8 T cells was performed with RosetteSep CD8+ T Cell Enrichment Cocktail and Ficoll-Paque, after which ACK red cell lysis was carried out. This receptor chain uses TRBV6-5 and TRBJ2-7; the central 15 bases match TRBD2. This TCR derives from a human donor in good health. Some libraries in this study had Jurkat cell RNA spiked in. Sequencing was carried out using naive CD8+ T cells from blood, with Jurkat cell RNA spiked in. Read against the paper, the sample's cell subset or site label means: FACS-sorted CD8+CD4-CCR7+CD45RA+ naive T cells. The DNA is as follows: TGTGCCAGCAGTTACTCAAGGACTAGCGGGAGGGGCCCCTACGAGCAGTACTTC. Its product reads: CASSYSRTSGRGPYEQYF.